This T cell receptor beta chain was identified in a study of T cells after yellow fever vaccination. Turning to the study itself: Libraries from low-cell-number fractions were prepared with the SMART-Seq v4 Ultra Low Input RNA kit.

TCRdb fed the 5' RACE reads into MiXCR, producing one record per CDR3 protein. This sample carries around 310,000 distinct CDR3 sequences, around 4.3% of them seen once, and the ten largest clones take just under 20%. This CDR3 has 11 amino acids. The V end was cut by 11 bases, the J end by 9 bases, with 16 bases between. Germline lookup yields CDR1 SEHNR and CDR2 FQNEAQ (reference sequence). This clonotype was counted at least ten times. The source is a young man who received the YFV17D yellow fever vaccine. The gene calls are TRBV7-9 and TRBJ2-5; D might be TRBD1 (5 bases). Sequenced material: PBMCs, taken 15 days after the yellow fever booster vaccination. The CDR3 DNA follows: TGTGCCGCGACCGGCGCGACAGCCCAGTACTTC. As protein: CAATGATAQYF.